This paragraph covers one T cell receptor (beta chain) sequence. The data derive from a study of blood T cell repertoires in COVID-19. The CDR3 sequence is 15 residues long. CDR1 and CDR2 (germline): MNHNS, SASEGT. V was cut by 0 bases and J by 7 bases, with 13 bases left in between. Assay used: immunoSEQ multiplex PCR; TCRdb lists only in-frame clones, some missing. The sample records around 480,000 clones, about 87% being singletons. The clonotype originates from a woman aged 50 to 60 with COVID-19, enrolled during active disease. The sequenced sample consisted of peripheral blood. The V gene is TRBV6-1, the J gene TRBJ1-5; a possible D gene is TRBD1 (5 bases). Here the CDR3 reads CASSEARGPLQPQHF. The CDR3 DNA reads TGTGCCAGCAGTGAAGCGCGGGGACCCCTACAGCCCCAGCATTTT.